Below are 14 T cell receptor beta chains sequenced from a single sample in a study of T cell repertoires in cytomegalovirus infection. TCRdb re-called the reads through MiXCR, storing one row per CDR3 protein. The sample has 400,000 or so distinct CDR3 sequences, 25% to 40% seen once. Sequenced material: PBMCs. These receptor sequences come from a human donor in good health (CMV status not recorded). Some clones in this sample may be carry-over from other donors' samples.

This clonotype came up once. The gene calls are TRBV5-4 and TRBJ1-6, with a weak D call TRBD1 (6 bases). The CDR3 is made up of 13 amino acids. CDR1 SGHNT and CDR2 YYREEE come from the germline V gene (reference sequence). The V gene lost 6 bases and the J gene lost 14 bases, with 18 bases spanning the gap. The CDR3 sequence is CASTGDTGLTLHF. The CDR3 DNA is TGTGCCAGCACCGGGGACACCGGCTTAACCCTCCACTTT.

The V gene is TRBV29-1, the J gene TRBJ1-2; no clear D gene. Trimming pared 7 bases from V and 2 bases from J, leaving 8 bases between. Germline-derived CDR1 and CDR2 are SQVTM and ANQGSEA. The CDR3 covers 11 residues. CDR3: CSAEGNYGYTF. The CDR3 DNA is TGCAGCGCCGAGGGCAACTATGGCTACACCTTC.

As to this clonotype: A much bigger clone sits one base away, suggesting this may be a read error. V usage is TRBV12-3 or TRBV12-4 and J usage is TRBJ1-4, with 8 nucleotides matching TRBD1. The CDR3 consists of 14 residues. The junction had 11 bases not matched to a gene; V was cut back by 7 bases and J by 10 bases. Here the CDR3 DNA reads TGTGCCAGCATTTCGGACAGGGAAATCGGAAAACTGTTTTTT. Protein sequence: CASISDREIGKLFF.

In its sample, this clonotype was seen many times. The chain joins TRBV7-6 to TRBJ2-3; 7 nucleotides align to TRBD2. The germline gives CDR1 SGHVS, CDR2 FNYEAQ. This CDR3 has 17 residues. The J segment lost 1 base and the V segment lost 5 bases, leaving 12 bases of the junction unmatched. CDR3 nucleotide sequence: TGTGCCAGCAGCCCCTGGTGGTCTGCGGGGGGCACAGATACGCAGTATTTT. Protein product: CASSPWWSAGGTDTQYF.

This clonotype was seen only a few times. This chain joins TRBV6-1 and TRBJ2-1; 12 nucleotides align to TRBD2. The CDR3 is made up of 15 amino acids. Germline CDR1 MNHNS, CDR2 SASEGT. V lost 5 bases and J lost 7; bases outside the gene matches: 6. CDR3 DNA sequence: TGTGCCAGCAGTCATACTAGCGGGGGGCTTAATGAGCAGTTCTTC. The encoded protein is CASSHTSGGLNEQFF.

The rearrangement uses TRBV12-3 or TRBV12-4 and TRBJ1-1, with TRBD1 as a possible D gene (5 bases). The length of the CDR3 is 13 residues. V lost 5 bases to trimming and J lost 3 bases, with 10 bases between them. CDR3 nucleotide sequence: TGTGCCAGCAGTGGGACCGGGGACACTGAAGCTTTCTTT. This gives the protein CASSGTGDTEAFF.

This clonotype was counted a few times. The chain is built from TRBV29-1 and TRBJ2-2, with 11 positions matching TRBD1. CDR3 size: 15 residues. The ends lost 1 base at V and 6 bases at J; junction bases unmatched: 4. The germline V gene has CDR1 SQVTM and CDR2 ANQGSEA. CDR3 region: CSVEGTGGWAGELFF. CDR3 nucleotides: TGCAGCGTTGAAGGGACAGGGGGCTGGGCCGGGGAGCTGTTTTTT.

This rearrangement joins TRBV29-1 to TRBJ2-1, with TRBD2 identical over 8 bases. Per germline, CDR1 SQVTM and CDR2 ANQGSEA. J gave up 7 bases and V 1 base, and 0 bases lay outside the gene matches. There are 12 residues in the CDR3. CDR3 region: CSVEASGNEQFF. The CDR3 DNA is TGCAGCGTTGAAGCTAGCGGGAATGAGCAGTTCTTC.

Many counts were recorded for this clonotype. CDR3 nucleotides: TGTGCCAGCAGTTGGGGGGACAGGGAGAACACTGAAGCTTTCTTT. This gives the protein CASSWGDRENTEAFF. The chain employs TRBV6-5 and TRBJ1-1; 9 nucleotides agree with TRBD1. CDR3 length: 15 residues. Per germline, CDR1 MNHEY and CDR2 SVGAGI. The V segment lost 4 bases and the J segment 1 base; nucleotides outside the gene matches: 4.

This clonotype was seen ten or more times. The chain uses TRBV6-1 and TRBJ1-2; TRBD1 matches 10 bases. Trimming cost V 5 bases and J 5 bases; bases outside gene matches: 5. The CDR3 totals 14 residues. In germline, CDR1 is MNHNS, CDR2 SASEGT. CDR3 coding DNA: TGTGCCAGCAGTCTGGACAGGGGGGGGTATGGCTACACCTTC. Encoded protein: CASSLDRGGYGYTF.

V and J are TRBV19 and TRBJ2-3; D remains ambiguous. The CDR3 is made up of 13 amino acids. CDR1 and CDR2 from the germline V gene are LNHDA and SQIVND (reference sequence). The V and J ends lost 3 bases and 2 bases respectively, with 6 bases between them. CDR3 bases: TGTGCCAGTAGTATGGTCCCCACAGATACGCAGTATTTT. Protein sequence: CASSMVPTDTQYF.

Points on this clonotype: A read error is possible here, since a much larger clone lies one base away. The chain couples TRBV12-3 or TRBV12-4 to TRBJ2-3, with 9 positions matching TRBD2. The CDR3 length is 17 residues. V trimming: 7 bases; J trimming: 6 bases; junction bases outside the gene matches: 17. The CDR3 DNA is TGTGCCAGCACCGGAGGTCGGGCGGGGGGGCCAGTGGATACGCAGTATTTT. Amino acid sequence: CASTGGRAGGPVDTQYF.

This clonotype came up a few times. The chain recombines TRBV6-6 with TRBJ1-5; D not resolved. Germline V lookup: CDR1 MNHNY, CDR2 SVGAGI (reference sequence). The CDR3 spans 16 residues. V was trimmed by 6 bases and J by 5 bases, leaving 20 bases between them. The CDR3 here is CASSQLLGAGDQPQHF. CDR3 DNA: TGTGCCAGCAGCCAATTGCTGGGAGCTGGGGATCAGCCCCAGCATTTT.

The V call is TRBV6-8, the J call TRBJ2-3; 7 positions agree with TRBD1. Trimming took 4 bases from V and 2 from J; bases not matched to a gene: 9. The CDR3 spans 16 residues. The germline V gene has CDR1 MNHGY and CDR2 SAAAGT. The CDR3 nucleotides are TGTGCCAGCAGTTTCGATTCGGGACAGTACACAGATACGCAGTATTTT. It specifies CASSFDSGQYTDTQYF.